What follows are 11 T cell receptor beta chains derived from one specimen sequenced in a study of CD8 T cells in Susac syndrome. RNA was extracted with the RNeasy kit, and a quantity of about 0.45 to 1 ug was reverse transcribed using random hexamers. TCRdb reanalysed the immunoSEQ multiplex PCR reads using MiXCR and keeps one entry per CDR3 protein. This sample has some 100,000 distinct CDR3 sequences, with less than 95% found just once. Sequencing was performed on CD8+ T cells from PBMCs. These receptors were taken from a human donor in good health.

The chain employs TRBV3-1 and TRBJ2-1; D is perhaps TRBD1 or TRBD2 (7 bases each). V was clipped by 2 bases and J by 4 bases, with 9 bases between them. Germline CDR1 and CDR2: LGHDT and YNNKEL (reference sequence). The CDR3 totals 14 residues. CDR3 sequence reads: CASSQQGGYNEQFF. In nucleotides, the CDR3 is TGTGCCAGCAGCCAACAGGGGGGGTACAATGAGCAGTTCTTC.

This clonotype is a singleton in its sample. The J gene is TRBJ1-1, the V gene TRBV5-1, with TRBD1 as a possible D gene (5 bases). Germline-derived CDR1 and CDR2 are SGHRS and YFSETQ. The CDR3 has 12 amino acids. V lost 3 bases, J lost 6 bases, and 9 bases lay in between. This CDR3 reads CASSWVGAEAFF. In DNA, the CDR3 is TGCGCCAGCAGCTGGGTGGGGGCTGAAGCTTTCTTT.

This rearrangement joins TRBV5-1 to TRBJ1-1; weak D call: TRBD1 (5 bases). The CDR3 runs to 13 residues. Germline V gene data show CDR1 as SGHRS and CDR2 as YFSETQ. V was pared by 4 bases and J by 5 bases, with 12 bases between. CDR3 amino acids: CASSQDSETEAFF. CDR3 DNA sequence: TGCGCCAGCAGCCAAGACAGTGAGACTGAAGCTTTCTTT.

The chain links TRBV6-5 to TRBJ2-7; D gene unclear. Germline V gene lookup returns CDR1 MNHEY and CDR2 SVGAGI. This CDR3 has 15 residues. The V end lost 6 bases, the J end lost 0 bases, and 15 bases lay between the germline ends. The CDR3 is CASRPGETVSYEQYF. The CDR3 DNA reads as TGTGCCAGCAGGCCTGGAGAGACCGTCTCCTACGAGCAGTACTTC.

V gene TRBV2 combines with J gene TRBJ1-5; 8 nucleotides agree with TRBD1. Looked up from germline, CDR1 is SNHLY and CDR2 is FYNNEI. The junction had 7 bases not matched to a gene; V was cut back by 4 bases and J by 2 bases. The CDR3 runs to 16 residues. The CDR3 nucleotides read TGTGCCAGCAGTGGCCCGACAGGGGACGGCAATCAGCCCCAGCATTTT. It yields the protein CASSGPTGDGNQPQHF.

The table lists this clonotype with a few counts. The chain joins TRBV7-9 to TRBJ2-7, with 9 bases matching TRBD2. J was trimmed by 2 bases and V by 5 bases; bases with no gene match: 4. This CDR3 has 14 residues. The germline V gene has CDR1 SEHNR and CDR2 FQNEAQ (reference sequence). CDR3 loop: CASSVGLAPYEQYF. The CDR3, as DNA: TGTGCCAGCAGCGTCGGACTAGCGCCCTACGAGCAGTACTTC.

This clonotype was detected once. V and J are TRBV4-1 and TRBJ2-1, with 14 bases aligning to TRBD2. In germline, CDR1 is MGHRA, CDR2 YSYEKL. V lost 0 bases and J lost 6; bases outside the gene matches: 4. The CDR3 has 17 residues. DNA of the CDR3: TGCGCCAGCAGCCAAGAAGAGACTAGCGGGAGGGCCAATGAGCAGTTCTTC. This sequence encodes CASSQEETSGRANEQFF.

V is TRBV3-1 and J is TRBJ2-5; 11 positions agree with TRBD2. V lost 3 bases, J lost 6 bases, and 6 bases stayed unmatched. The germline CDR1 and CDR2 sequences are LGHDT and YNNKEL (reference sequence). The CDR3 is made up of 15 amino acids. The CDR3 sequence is CASSQTTSGRKTQYF. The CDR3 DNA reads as TGTGCCAGCAGCCAGACAACTAGCGGGAGAAAGACCCAGTACTTC.

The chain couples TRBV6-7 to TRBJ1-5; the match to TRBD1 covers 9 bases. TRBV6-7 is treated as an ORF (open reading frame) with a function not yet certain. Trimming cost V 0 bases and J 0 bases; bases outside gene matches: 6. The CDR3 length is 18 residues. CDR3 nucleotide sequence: TGTGCCAGCAGTTACTCCCGACAGGGGGTTGATAGCAATCAGCCCCAGCATTTT. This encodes CASSYSRQGVDSNQPQHF.

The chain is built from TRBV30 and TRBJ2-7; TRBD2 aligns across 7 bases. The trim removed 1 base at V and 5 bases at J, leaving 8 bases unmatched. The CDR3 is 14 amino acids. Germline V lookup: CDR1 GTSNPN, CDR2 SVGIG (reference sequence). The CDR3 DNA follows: TGTGCCTGGAGTGCCGCGGGAGAGACCGACGAGCAGTACTTC. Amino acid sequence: CAWSAAGETDEQYF.

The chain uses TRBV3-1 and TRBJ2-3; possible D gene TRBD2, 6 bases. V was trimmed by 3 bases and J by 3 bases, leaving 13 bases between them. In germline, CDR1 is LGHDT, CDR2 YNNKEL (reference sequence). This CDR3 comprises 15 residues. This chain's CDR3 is CASSQPGAGTDTQYF. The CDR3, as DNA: TGTGCCAGCAGCCAGCCAGGCGCGGGAACAGATACGCAGTATTTT.